Shown below are 12 T cell receptor beta chains from a single sample sequenced in a study of T cells in Graves' hyperthyroidism and ophthalmopathy. The CDR3 regions of TCR beta were amplified from RNA transcripts. The HTBI primer set was used in a first-round RT-PCR of the TCR CDR3. TCRdb ran MiXCR on the multiplex PCR reads and lists one entry per CDR3 protein. The table has about 95,000 distinct CDR3 sequences, approximately 42% seen once. Sequencing used peripheral blood or thyroid tissue (not recorded which). The receptors come from a woman in her 30s with Graves' hyperthyroidism.

This chain connects TRBV27 to TRBJ2-3; 9 bases agree with TRBD2. The CDR3 covers 18 residues. V lost 5 bases to trimming and J lost 0 bases; unmatched junction nucleotides: 12. Germline-derived CDR1 and CDR2 are MNHEY and SMNVEV (reference sequence). The CDR3 sequence: CASSLLLLAGGSTDTQYF. CDR3 bases: TGTGCCAGCAGTCTCCTCCTACTAGCGGGCGGAAGCACAGATACGCAGTATTTT.

This clonotype was seen many times. V gene TRBV30 combines with J gene TRBJ2-7, with TRBD1 identical over 7 bases. Germline V gene lookup returns CDR1 GTSNPN and CDR2 SVGIG (reference sequence). The CDR3 totals 14 residues. The V and J ends lost 2 bases and 7 bases, in that order; junction bases with no gene match: 11. The CDR3 nucleotides read TGTGCCTGGAGTAGGGACAGTCTTCTCGGTGAGCAGTACTTC. This encodes CAWSRDSLLGEQYF.

The chain recombines TRBV7-3 with TRBJ2-2, with 7 nucleotides matching TRBD2. From germline, CDR1 is SGHTA and CDR2 FQGTGA. Trimming cost V 6 bases and J 1 base; bases outside gene matches: 5. The CDR3 runs to 15 residues. In DNA, the CDR3 is TGTGCCAGCAGTAGCGGGCTAGTGAACACCGGGGAGCTGTTTTTT. This codes for CASSSGLVNTGELFF.

The V and J genes are TRBV13 and TRBJ2-5; either TRBD1 or TRBD2 may fit D (7 bases each). V lost 3 bases to trimming and J lost 2 bases, with 10 bases between them. The CDR3 runs 14 residues. Per germline, CDR1 PRHDT and CDR2 FYEKMQ (reference sequence). Here the CDR3 reads CASSFRGGQETQYF. In nucleotides, the CDR3 is TGTGCCAGCAGCTTCAGGGGGGGACAAGAGACCCAGTACTTC.

The V gene is TRBV19, the J gene TRBJ2-3; weak D call: TRBD2 (7 bases). Trimming shortened V by 5 bases and J by 3 bases, and 15 bases separated the two germline ends. Germline-derived CDR1 and CDR2 are LNHDA and SQIVND (reference sequence). The CDR3 has 15 residues. The CDR3 reads CASSWGGAGTDTQYF. The CDR3 DNA follows: TGTGCCAGTAGTTGGGGGGGCGCAGGGACAGATACGCAGTATTTT. The variable domain in full, with the rest retrieved from reference TRBV19 and TRBJ2-3, is DGGITQSPKYLFRKEGQNVTLSCEQNLNHDAMYWYRQDPGQGLRLIYYSQIVNDFQKGDIAEGYSVSREKKESFPLTVTSAQKNPTAFYLCASSWGGAGTDTQYFGPGTRLTVL.

Many counts were recorded for this clonotype. This chain joins TRBV6-5 and TRBJ1-4, with 9 bases fitting TRBD1. The CDR3 runs 13 residues. In germline, CDR1 is MNHEY, CDR2 SVGAGI. Trimming removed 6 bases from V and 10 bases from J; junction bases left unmatched: 6. CDR3 region: CASRGQGFGKLFF. The CDR3 coding sequence is TGTGCCAGCAGGGGACAGGGTTTCGGAAAACTGTTTTTT.

The V and J genes are TRBV7-7 and TRBJ2-5, with 7 bases lining up with TRBD1. Germline V CDR1 and CDR2: SSHAT, FNYEAQ (reference sequence). The CDR3 consists of 12 residues. The CDR3 reads CARIQGSETQYF. The DNA of the CDR3 is TGTGCTAGAATACAGGGGTCGGAAACCCAGTACTTC.

This clonotype was recorded a few times. This chain uses TRBV20-1 with TRBJ1-2, with TRBD1 identical over 7 bases. J was trimmed by 0 bases and V by 3 bases; bases with no gene match: 4. This CDR3 has 14 residues. Looked up from germline, CDR1 is DFQATT and CDR2 is SNEGSKA (reference sequence). The CDR3 bases are TGCAGTGCTAGGCCGACAGGGCCTAACTATGGCTACACCTTC. Its translation is CSARPTGPNYGYTF.

This clonotype was picked up many times. The chain joins TRBV12-3 or TRBV12-4 to TRBJ1-5; D is possibly TRBD1 (5 bases). This CDR3 contains 16 residues. Trimming removed 4 bases from V and 8 bases from J, with 21 bases in between. DNA for the CDR3: TGTGCCAGCAGTTCGGTCGGACATCCCATTAAGGAGCCCCAGCATTTT. Translated: CASSSVGHPIKEPQHF.

This chain uses TRBV10-3 with TRBJ1-1; D gene ambiguous. Germline V gives CDR1 ENHRY, CDR2 SYGVKD. Trimming took 4 bases from V and 2 from J, leaving 8 bases between them. The CDR3 runs 13 residues. CDR3 sequence reads: CAISAYLNTEAFF. The CDR3 DNA follows: TGTGCCATCAGTGCTTACCTTAACACTGAAGCTTTCTTT.

The rearrangement links TRBV15 to TRBJ1-2; unclear D gene. Trimming stripped 3 bases from V and 4 bases from J, with 12 bases between. The CDR3 length is 14 residues. CDR1 and CDR2 (germline): LNHNV, YYDKDF (reference sequence). CDR3 amino acids: CATSSQDAGYGYTF. CDR3 in DNA: TGTGCCACCAGCAGCCAAGATGCGGGCTATGGCTACACCTTC.

As concerns this clonotype: Being one base from a much bigger clone, this may be a read error. J is TRBJ1-3 and V is TRBV2; D ambiguous. The CDR3 has 12 residues. Looked up from germline, CDR1 is SNHLY and CDR2 is FYNNEI. In nucleotides, the CDR3 is TGTGCCGGCGGTCCAAGCGGACCCTCTGAAAATTTT. Residues: CAGGPSGPSENF.